This T cell receptor (beta chain) came from a study of blood T cell repertoires in COVID-19. Across the whole study: The United States, Italy and Spain provided the acute and convalescent COVID-19 samples. From T cells, B-cell-depleted T cells, or PBMCs came the material, which was cDNA or gDNA.

The CDR3 is 13 amino acids. V was trimmed by 2 bases and J by 3 bases, leaving 8 bases between them. CDR1 is MNHEY and CDR2 is SVGEGT in the germline V gene. Symptom resolution, clearance, or two negative PCRs marked donors in Cohort 3 as recovered. The authors' processing: Scientists estimated how many nucleated cells there were by amplifying reference gene primers. This table comes from immunoSEQ multiplex PCR, and its TCRdb copy is limited to in-frame clones, with some not included. V and J calls and clone size are as listed in that table; D and trimming were resolved from the DNA. The sample lists 200,000 to 300,000 clones, roughly 82% seen once, with more than 2% in the top ten. This clone was detected many times.

This clonotype originated in a woman between 45 and 65 years old who had recovered from COVID-19. This chain uses TRBV6-2 or TRBV6-3 with TRBJ2-7; D might be TRBD1 (6 bases). The sample was PBMCs or T cells enriched from blood (not recorded which). The chain's CDR3 is CASSYRDNYEQYF. Here the CDR3 DNA reads TGTGCCAGCAGTTACCGGGACAACTACGAGCAGTACTTC.